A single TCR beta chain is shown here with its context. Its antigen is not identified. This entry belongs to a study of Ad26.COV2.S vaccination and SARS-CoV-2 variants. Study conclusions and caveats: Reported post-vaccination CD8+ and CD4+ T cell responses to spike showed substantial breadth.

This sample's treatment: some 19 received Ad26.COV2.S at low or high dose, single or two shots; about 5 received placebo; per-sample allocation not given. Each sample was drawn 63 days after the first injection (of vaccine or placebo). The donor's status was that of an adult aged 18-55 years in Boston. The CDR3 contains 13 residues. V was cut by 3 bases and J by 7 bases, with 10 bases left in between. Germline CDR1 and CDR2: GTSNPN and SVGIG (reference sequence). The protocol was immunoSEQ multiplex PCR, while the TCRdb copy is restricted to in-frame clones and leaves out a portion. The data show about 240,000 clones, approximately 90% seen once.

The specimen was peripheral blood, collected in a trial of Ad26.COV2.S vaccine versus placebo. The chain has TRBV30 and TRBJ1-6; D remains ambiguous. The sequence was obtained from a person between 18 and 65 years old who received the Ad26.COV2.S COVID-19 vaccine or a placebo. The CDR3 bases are TGTGCCTGGAGGGGTACATGGAATTCACCCCTCCACTTT. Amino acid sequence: CAWRGTWNSPLHF.